This passage covers 28 T cell receptor beta chains from one sample sequenced in a study of T cells in Graves' hyperthyroidism and ophthalmopathy. From RNA transcripts, TCR beta CDR3 regions were amplified. A first-round RT-PCR of the TCR CDR3 used the HTBI primer set. TCRdb ran MiXCR on the multiplex PCR reads and lists one entry per CDR3 protein. The sample includes 250,000 to 300,000 distinct CDR3 sequences, about an eighth seen only once; the top ten take approximately 7.9%. The sample consisted of blood. Every receptor here comes from a woman in her thirties or forties with Graves' hyperthyroidism.

This clonotype was observed at least ten times. This chain connects TRBV7-9 to TRBJ2-3, with TRBD1 identical over 9 bases. Looked up from germline, CDR1 is SEHNR and CDR2 is FQNEAQ (reference sequence). The CDR3 is made up of 13 amino acids. J was trimmed by 6 bases and V by 4 bases; bases with no gene match: 2. The CDR3 reads CASSSQGADTQYF. The CDR3 nucleotides read TGTGCCAGCAGCTCACAGGGGGCGGATACGCAGTATTTT.

This clonotype showed up many times. The chain recombines TRBV6-1 with TRBJ1-2; TRBD1 matches at 8 bases. Germline trimming cut 0 bases from V and 3 bases from J; bases unmatched to any gene: 6. The CDR3 contains 16 residues. Germline CDR1 reads MNHNS; CDR2 reads SASEGT. Written as DNA, the CDR3 is TGTGCCAGCAGTGAAGCGCCTCCACAGGGGGACTATGGCTACACCTTC. Translation: CASSEAPPQGDYGYTF.

The chain joins TRBV6-4 to TRBJ1-1, with a possible D match to TRBD1 (6 bases). Germline-derived CDR1 and CDR2 are MRHNA and SNTAGT. Trimming cost V 7 bases and J 0 bases, with 12 bases left between them. The CDR3 covers 14 residues. The CDR3 loop is CASKRTGMNTEAFF. CDR3 nucleotide sequence: TGTGCCAGCAAAAGAACAGGGATGAACACTGAAGCTTTCTTT.

In its sample, this clonotype was seen many times. CDR3 in DNA: TGTGCCAGCAGCTTAGCGTCAGGCGGGGAGGAGACCCAGTACTTC. Residues: CASSLASGGEETQYF. The chain uses TRBV7-9 and TRBJ2-5; D possibly corresponds to TRBD2 (6 bases). This CDR3 comprises 15 residues. CDR1 and CDR2 (germline): SEHNR, FQNEAQ (reference sequence). Deletions cut 0 bases from V and 5 bases from J, with 13 bases between. The variable domain in full, with the rest retrieved from reference TRBV7-9 and TRBJ2-5, is DTGVSQNPRHKITKRGQNVTFRCDPISEHNRLYWYRQTLGQGPEFLTYFQNEAQLEKSRLLSDRFSAERPKGSFSTLEIQRTEQGDSAMYLCASSLASGGEETQYFGPGTRLLVL.

This clonotype was seen at least ten times. V is TRBV14 and J is TRBJ2-3; 9 nucleotides line up with TRBD2. V shed 2 bases and J 6 bases; nucleotides not matched to a gene: 6. This CDR3 has 15 residues. Germline-derived CDR1 and CDR2 are SGHDN and FVKESK. The CDR3 loop reads CASSQHGTSRDTQYF. As DNA, the CDR3 is TGTGCCAGCAGCCAACACGGGACTAGCAGGGATACGCAGTATTTT.

This clonotype was observed a few times. This chain joins TRBV12-3 or TRBV12-4 and TRBJ2-7; D not resolved. V was cut by 2 bases and J by 2 bases, with 7 bases left in between. CDR3 size: 13 residues. The CDR3 region has the DNA TGTGCCAGCAGTTTATACCCCACCTACGAGCAGTACTTC. Amino acid sequence: CASSLYPTYEQYF.

The table lists this clonotype with a few counts. V usage is TRBV5-1 and J usage is TRBJ2-5; no firm D call. Germline-derived CDR1 and CDR2 are SGHRS and YFSETQ. This CDR3 comprises 14 residues. V dropped 0 bases and J dropped 7 bases, with 13 bases sitting between them. The CDR3 region has the DNA TGCGCCAGCAGCTTGGGTGTTAGCTTGGTGACCCAGTACTTC. Its translation is CASSLGVSLVTQYF.

This clonotype was observed many times. V and J are TRBV28 and TRBJ1-2; D is perhaps TRBD1 (6 bases). The V end lost 2 bases, the J end lost 4 bases, and 8 bases lay between the germline ends. The CDR3 has 13 amino acids. Germline V lookup: CDR1 MDHEN, CDR2 SYDVKM. CDR3 region: CASSLQGIYGYTF. The DNA of the CDR3 is TGTGCCAGCAGTTTACAGGGGATCTATGGCTACACCTTC.

In this sample, this clonotype turned up once. The CDR3 here is CASSASGTWRGELFF. The DNA of the CDR3 is TGTGCCAGCAGCGCCTCCGGGACATGGAGAGGGGAGCTGTTTTTT. V is TRBV9 and J is TRBJ2-2; D might be TRBD1 (6 bases). In germline, CDR1 is SGDLS, CDR2 YYNGEE. Trimming removed 3 bases at V and 8 bases at J, with 17 bases between. There are 15 residues in the CDR3.

This clonotype was counted at least ten times. The chain employs TRBV28 and TRBJ1-2; 9 bases map to TRBD1. Germline V gene sequence: CDR1 MDHEN, CDR2 SYDVKM. The CDR3 has 14 residues. The J segment lost 4 bases and the V segment lost 6 bases, leaving 6 bases of the junction unmatched. CDR3 amino acids: CASRTQGAAYGYTF. As DNA, the CDR3 is TGTGCCAGCAGGACACAGGGGGCCGCCTATGGCTACACCTTC.

In this sample, this clonotype turned up many times. The chain couples TRBV30 to TRBJ2-2; D unresolved. The CDR3 runs 11 residues. Germline V gene data show CDR1 as GTSNPN and CDR2 as SVGIG (reference sequence). The V end lost 3 bases, the J end lost 9 bases, and 8 bases lay between the germline ends. The CDR3 reads CAWSSVRELFF. CDR3 nucleotide sequence: TGTGCCTGGAGCTCAGTCCGGGAGCTGTTTTTT. Drawing the rest from reference TRBV30 and TRBJ2-2, the complete variable domain is SQTIHQWPATLVQPVGSPLSLECTVEGTSNPNLYWYRQAAGRGLQLLFYSVGIGQISSEVPQNLSASRPQDRQFILSSKKLLLSDSGFYLCAWSSVRELFFGEGSRLTVL.

This clonotype was seen ten or more times. The CDR3 nucleotides are TGCGCCAGCAGCTTGGAGGGGGGGGATGTTAATTCACCCCTCCACTTT. This sequence encodes CASSLEGGDVNSPLHF. The rearrangement links TRBV5-1 to TRBJ1-6; the D gene is possibly TRBD1 (6 bases). CDR1 is SGHRS, CDR2 YFSETQ, per germline. The CDR3 sequence is 16 residues long. The germline V and J ends were trimmed by 0 bases and 6 bases, with 13 bases remaining between them.

In this sample, this clonotype turned up a few times. The rearrangement uses TRBV5-1 and TRBJ2-6; D is perhaps TRBD1 (5 bases). Per germline, CDR1 SGHRS and CDR2 YFSETQ. Trimming shortened V by 5 bases and J by 2 bases, and 8 bases separated the two germline ends. There are 14 residues in the CDR3. The CDR3: CASSQGTGANVLTF. CDR3 bases: TGCGCCAGCAGTCAGGGAACTGGGGCCAACGTCCTGACTTTC. Full variable domain (missing parts from reference TRBV5-1 and TRBJ2-6): KAGVTQTPRYLIKTRGQQVTLSCSPISGHRSVSWYQQTPGQGLQFLFEYFSETQRNKGNFPGRFSGRQFSNSRSEMNVSTLELGDSALYLCASSQGTGANVLTFGAGSRLTVL.

CDR3 nucleotides: TGTGCCAGCACCGTAGGACTAGCGGGAGGCAATGAGCAGTTCTTC. Protein sequence: CASTVGLAGGNEQFF. The chain has TRBV2 and TRBJ2-1, with TRBD2 identical over 14 bases. Germline lookup yields CDR1 SNHLY and CDR2 FYNNEI. J was trimmed by 6 bases and V by 7 bases; bases with no gene match: 5. This CDR3 region has 15 residues.

Turning to this clonotype: This may arise from a read error, as a much more abundant clone is one base away. The V call is TRBV6-1, the J call TRBJ2-7; the D gene is possibly TRBD2 (6 bases). CDR3 length: 13 amino acids. The germline gives CDR1 MNHNS, CDR2 SASEGT. V lost 6 bases to trimming and J lost 4 bases, with 13 bases between them. The CDR3 coding sequence is TGTGCCAGCAGCCCGGGACTGCTATACGAGCAGTACTTC. Translated: CASSPGLLYEQYF.

In this sample, this clonotype turned up many times. The J gene is TRBJ1-1, the V gene TRBV7-6, with no clear D. V lost 3 bases, J lost 3 bases, and 8 bases lay in between. This CDR3 comprises 13 residues. Germline V gene lookup returns CDR1 SGHVS and CDR2 FNYEAQ. The CDR3 loop reads CASSFSWDTEAFF. The DNA for the CDR3 is TGTGCCAGCAGCTTCAGTTGGGACACTGAAGCTTTCTTT.

This clonotype showed up many times. This chain connects TRBV13 to TRBJ1-1, with D perhaps TRBD1 (5 bases). Germline lookup yields CDR1 PRHDT and CDR2 FYEKMQ (reference sequence). This CDR3 region has 14 residues. The V and J ends lost 5 bases and 3 bases respectively, with 13 bases between them. The CDR3 here is CASSGPLQDTEAFF. The CDR3 DNA sequence: TGTGCCAGCAGCGGCCCCCTACAGGACACTGAAGCTTTCTTT. The variable domain in full, with the rest retrieved from reference TRBV13 and TRBJ1-1, is AAGVIQSPRHLIKEKRETATLKCYPIPRHDTVYWYQQGPGQDPQFLISFYEKMQSDKGSIPDRFSAQQFSDYHSELNMSSLELGDSALYFCASSGPLQDTEAFFGQGTRLTVV.

On this clonotype: A much larger clone lies a single base off, so this may be a read error. Here the CDR3 omits its conserved ending phenylalanine or tryptophan, so a read error is the likely source. The genes are TRBV30 and TRBJ2-7, with 9 nucleotides matching TRBD2. Per germline, CDR1 GTSNPN and CDR2 SVGIG (reference sequence). V trimming: 2 bases; J trimming: 5 bases; junction bases outside the gene matches: 10. CDR3 length equals 15 residues. Here the CDR3 reads CAWSPKSGRSNEQYL. The CDR3 nucleotides are TGTGCCTGGAGTCCTAAGAGCGGGAGGAGTAACGAGCAGTACCTC.

At least ten counts were recorded for this clonotype. The chain links TRBV20-1 to TRBJ2-1; D unclear. Germline CDR1 is DFQATT and CDR2 is SNEGSKA (reference sequence). With 1 base removed from V and 0 bases from J, the gap between germline ends came to 7 bases. The CDR3 runs to 14 residues. Here the CDR3 DNA reads TGCAGTGCTAGAGCTGCAAACTCCTACAATGAGCAGTTCTTC. Its translation: CSARAANSYNEQFF.

A remark on this clonotype: Relative to the germline gene, one junction end is altered; a read error may explain this. The CDR3 nucleotides read TGTGCCACCAGTTCAATCAGGGGGCCTGGCTCCAACAATGAGCAGTTCTTC. Amino acids: CATSSIRGPGSNNEQFF. This chain uses TRBV28 with TRBJ2-1, with 8 bases that match TRBD1. Germline V lookup: CDR1 MDHEN, CDR2 SYDVKM. The CDR3 contains 17 residues.

The rearrangement joins TRBV28 to TRBJ1-5; TRBD1 aligns across 9 bases. Trimming removed 4 bases from V and 7 bases from J; junction bases left unmatched: 11. The CDR3 length is 16 residues. The germline gives CDR1 MDHEN, CDR2 SYDVKM. In DNA, the CDR3 is TGTGCCAGCAGTTATACGCCGGGACAGGGAGCGCAGCCCCAGCATTTT. Residues: CASSYTPGQGAQPQHF.

This clonotype appeared once. It may be a read error: a sequence one base away is much more abundant. The V call is TRBV10-3, the J call TRBJ2-1, with TRBD2 identical over 12 bases. The germline gives CDR1 ENHRY, CDR2 SYGVKD. The CDR3 sequence is 14 residues long. CDR3 region: CVIRPSGRDNEQFF. The CDR3 DNA is TGTGTCATCAGACCTAGCGGGAGGGACAATGAGCAGTTCTTC.

This clonotype has ten or more counts. This chain uses TRBV7-8 with TRBJ1-1; maybe TRBD1 (5 bases). Germline-derived CDR1 and CDR2 are SGHVS and FQNEAQ. V lost 1 base, J lost 12 bases, and 15 bases lay in between. CDR3 length: 13 residues. In DNA, the CDR3 is TGTGCCAGCAGCTTAGTAGGCGGACCAGGGACTTTCTTT. Protein: CASSLVGGPGTFF.

This clonotype was seen more than once but under ten times. V is TRBV28 and J is TRBJ1-1; tentatively, D is TRBD1 (5 bases). Per the germline V gene, CDR1 is MDHEN and CDR2 is SYDVKM. V lost 7 bases and J lost 6, with 18 bases in between. This CDR3 spans 14 amino acids. The CDR3 nucleotides are TGTGCCAGCAACGGGGGAGGCGGCCCCGCTGAAGCTTTCTTT. Protein product: CASNGGGGPAEAFF.

V and J are TRBV2 and TRBJ2-1; 9 bases match TRBD1. The CDR3 is 14 amino acids. Per germline, CDR1 SNHLY and CDR2 FYNNEI. Germline trimming cut 5 bases from V and 5 bases from J; bases unmatched to any gene: 4. The CDR3 DNA sequence: TGTGCCAGCAGTCCGGGACAGGGTAACAATGAGCAGTTCTTC. It is translated as CASSPGQGNNEQFF.

This clonotype was counted ten times or more. V and J are TRBV2 and TRBJ2-7; D ambiguous. With 8 bases removed from V and 7 bases from J, the gap between germline ends came to 12 bases. Germline V gene lookup returns CDR1 SNHLY and CDR2 FYNNEI. The CDR3 contains 11 residues. CDR3 protein: CASDTAYEQYF. The CDR3 coding sequence is TGTGCCAGCGACACCGCATATGAGCAGTACTTC.

This clonotype has ten or more counts. This sequence joins TRBV12-3 or TRBV12-4 and TRBJ2-5; perhaps TRBD2 as D (5 bases). This CDR3 is built from 14 residues. V dropped 6 bases and J dropped 4 bases, with 15 bases sitting between them. DNA for the CDR3: TGTGCCAGCAGCCCTCGGAGGTGGGCAGAGACCCAGTACTTC. Translation gives CASSPRRWAETQYF.

This clonotype has more than one count but fewer than ten. This chain uses TRBV10-3 with TRBJ1-5, with D maybe TRBD1 (6 bases). Per germline, CDR1 ENHRY and CDR2 SYGVKD. With 3 bases removed from V and 11 bases from J, the gap between germline ends came to 17 bases. This CDR3 spans 14 amino acids. CDR3 amino acids: CAISDGTGAEAQHF. The CDR3 DNA is TGTGCCATCAGTGACGGGACGGGGGCGGAGGCCCAGCATTTT.